A single T cell receptor (beta chain) is shown here with its context. This clone has just a few counts. No antigen is known for it. No qualities accompany the bases; no much larger clone lies one base away. This specimen belongs to a study of sequential checkpoint blockade in melanoma (dated by TCRdb to between 2018 and 2021). The study in broad terms: Patients were randomized 1:1 to first-line nivolumab followed by ipilimumab (arm A) or ipilimumab followed by nivolumab (arm B). Both trial sequences were followed by maintenance nivolumab. The investigation overall reported the following: Larger, independent patient cohorts are needed to validate the response-prediction model that combines TCR metrics and mutation burden.

Explained via the paper, the treatment or condition label denotes: randomized to nivolumab then ipilimumab (arm A) or the reverse (arm B). No trial patient had received prior DNA-damaging chemotherapy. Thawed PBMCs were sorted on a FACS Aria II flow cytometer to isolate live CD3+CD8+ cells negative for CD19 and CD56. The samples were obtained from melanoma patients enrolled in CheckMate 064, an open-label, randomized phase II trial testing sequential checkpoint blockade. Leukapheresis was used to collect peripheral blood mononuclear cells, which were then purified with Ficoll-Paque and frozen in human serum with roughly 10% DMSO. Purity of sorted blood CD3+CD8+ cells was verified at >95% immediately after sorting, followed by DNA extraction. TCRbeta CDR3 regions were immunosequenced from genomic DNA with the immunoSEQ Assay. Genomic DNA was amplified by bias-controlled multiplex PCR before high-throughput sequencing. Turning to the authors' computational methods: To quantify the absolute abundance of each unique TCRbeta CDR3 region, the sequences were collapsed and filtered. Clonality, defined as 1 minus Pielou's evenness, was calculated using only productive rearrangements. A previously published method was used to identify clones whose frequencies were significantly greater in on-treatment samples than in baseline samples. TCRdb carries this immuneACCESS record with in-frame sequences only. Its versions omit some clonotypes, under half of them owing to an unresolved V gene in the studies checked, with the rest unexplained. V and J calls and clone size are given by that table; D and trimming were obtained from the DNA. The sample includes 9,500 to 15,000 clones, with 70% to 85% observed a single time. Together, the top ten hold 6% to 8.5% of the sample.

For this chain, trimming is 3 bases at the V end and 7 bases at the J end, and the number of junction bases without a gene match is 6. From the germline V gene, CDR1 is SGHVS and CDR2 is FNYEAQ. The CDR3 runs 13 residues from the cysteine to the phenylalanine. Only CDR3 DNA is held: 39 bases, read in frame from base 1. The receptor chain draws on TRBV7-6 and TRBJ2-7; 7 of the junction bases match TRBD2. This specimen was CD8+ T cells sorted from blood (inferred from file names), taken from a patient given nivolumab and ipilimumab in sequence. This clonotype originated in a human donor with melanoma. Read as DNA, the sequence is TGTGCCAGCAGCTTGTGGGGGGGGTGGGAGCAGTACTTC. This translates into CASSLWGGWEQYF.